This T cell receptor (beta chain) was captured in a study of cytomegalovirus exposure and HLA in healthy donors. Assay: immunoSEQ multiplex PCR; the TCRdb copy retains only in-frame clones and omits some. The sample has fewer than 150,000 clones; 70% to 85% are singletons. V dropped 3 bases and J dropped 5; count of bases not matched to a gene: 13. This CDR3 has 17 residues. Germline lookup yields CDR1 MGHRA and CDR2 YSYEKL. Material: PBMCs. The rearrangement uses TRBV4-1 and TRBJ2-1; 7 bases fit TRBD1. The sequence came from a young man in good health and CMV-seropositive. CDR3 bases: TGCGCCAGCAGCCAGGATCGATCCGGGACAGTAAACAATGAGCAGTTCTTC. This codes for CASSQDRSGTVNNEQFF.